The next 18 T cell receptor beta chains were all read from a single sample in a study of T cells in Graves' hyperthyroidism and ophthalmopathy. Researchers amplified the TCR beta CDR3 regions from RNA transcripts. A set of HTBI primers served as the primers for a first-round RT-PCR of the TCR CDR3. TCRdb recomputed calls from the multiplex PCR reads with MiXCR, one row per CDR3 protein. The sample consists of a few hundred thousand distinct CDR3 sequences, around 18% of them appearing once. The sample was blood. The receptor set was obtained from a woman between 40 and 55 years old with Graves' ophthalmopathy.

The V gene is TRBV18, the J gene TRBJ1-5; possible D gene TRBD1, 5 bases. Deletions cut 10 bases from V and 0 bases from J, with 13 bases between. The CDR3 runs 14 residues. In germline, CDR1 is KGHSH, CDR2 LQKENI. CDR3 bases: TGTGCCACCTCTAAGGGGCCTAGCAATCAGCCCCAGCATTTT. Its translation is CATSKGPSNQPQHF.

Only a few counts were recorded for this clonotype. The chain uses TRBV6-1 and TRBJ2-7, with TRBD2 matching over 12 bases. Unmatched junction bases numbered 1, after V lost 1 base and J lost 6 bases. The V gene's germline CDR1 is MNHNS and CDR2 SASEGT. The CDR3 covers 14 residues. CDR3 nucleotide sequence: TGTGCCAGCAGTGAAGGGGGACTAGCGGGCGAGCAGTACTTC. Its protein product is CASSEGGLAGEQYF.

This clonotype was observed at least ten times. The V gene is TRBV2, the J gene TRBJ2-7; TRBD2 matches 13 bases. Germline assignment: CDR1 SNHLY and CDR2 FYNNEI. V lost 6 bases to trimming and J lost 0 bases; unmatched junction nucleotides: 14. This CDR3 region has 19 residues. CDR3 DNA sequence: TGTGCCAGCAGCTCACGGGGGACTAGCGGGGACTCATTCTCCTACGAGCAGTACTTC. As protein: CASSSRGTSGDSFSYEQYF.

This clonotype was seen many times. The CDR3 reads CASRQLEKYEQYF. Written as DNA, the CDR3 is TGTGCCAGCAGACAACTAGAGAAATACGAGCAGTACTTC. The chain uses TRBV6-5 and TRBJ2-7, with D perhaps matching TRBD2 (5 bases). The CDR3 totals 13 residues. Germline V gene sequence: CDR1 MNHEY, CDR2 SVGAGI. The V and J ends lost 6 bases and 4 bases respectively, with 13 bases between them.

The table lists this clonotype with many counts. The conserved final phenylalanine or tryptophan is absent from the CDR3, which likely points to a read error. The chain has TRBV28 and TRBJ1-1; D gene ambiguous. The CDR3 has 12 amino acids. Germline CDR1 is MDHEN and CDR2 is SYDVKM. V lost 6 bases and J lost 5, with 10 bases in between. For the CDR3, the DNA is TGTGCCAGCAGCTTGACCCGAACTGAAGCTTTCCTT. Its translation: CASSLTRTEAFL.

This clonotype was picked up many times. The V gene is TRBV7-3, the J gene TRBJ1-1, with D unresolved. Germline assignment: CDR1 SGHTA and CDR2 FQGTGA. Trimming left V 0 bases short and J 5 bases short, with 7 bases between. The CDR3 contains 13 residues. The DNA of the CDR3 is TGTGCCAGCAGCTTAACGAGGGAAACTGAAGCTTTCTTT. This codes for CASSLTRETEAFF. The complete variable domain, with remaining parts taken from reference TRBV7-3 and TRBJ1-1, reads GAGVSQTPSNKVTEKGKYVELRCDPISGHTALYWYRQSLGQGPEFLIYFQGTGAADDSGLPNDRFFAVRPEGSVSTLKIQRTERGDSAVYLCASSLTRETEAFFGQGTRLTVV.

This clonotype was detected many times. The chain combines TRBV19 with TRBJ2-7; TRBD1 aligns across 7 bases. The V gene's germline CDR1 is LNHDA and CDR2 SQIVND (reference sequence). V trimming: 3 bases; J trimming: 2 bases; junction bases outside the gene matches: 4. The CDR3 is 14 amino acids. The CDR3 coding sequence is TGTGCCAGTAGTATGGGGACAGCGACCTACGAGCAGTACTTC. It specifies CASSMGTATYEQYF.

This clonotype was detected ten times or more. The V call is TRBV5-5, the J call TRBJ1-1; D is unresolved. The CDR3 runs 14 residues. V was pared by 0 bases and J by 0 bases, with 6 bases between. The germline gives CDR1 SGHKS, CDR2 YYEKEE (reference sequence). The CDR3 coding sequence is TGTGCCAGCAGCTTGGTTTTGGTGAACACTGAAGCTTTCTTT. It translates to CASSLVLVNTEAFF.

This clonotype was recorded many times. The gene calls are TRBV29-1 and TRBJ1-1; D is unresolved. Germline V gene lookup returns CDR1 SQVTM and CDR2 ANQGSEA. The V gene lost 6 bases and the J gene lost 8 bases, with 13 bases spanning the gap. The CDR3 is 11 amino acids. As DNA, the CDR3 is TGCAGCGTGTTACTCGCCAGGGAAGCTTTCTTT. This encodes CSVLLAREAFF.

This clonotype was observed a few times. This rearrangement joins TRBV6-1 to TRBJ2-2; 9 positions agree with TRBD2. Germline CDR1 MNHNS, CDR2 SASEGT. Unmatched junction bases numbered 8, after V lost 5 bases and J lost 4 bases. This CDR3 is 16 amino acids long. The CDR3 loop is CASSRGLAVGTGELFF. The CDR3 nucleotides read TGTGCCAGCAGTAGGGGACTAGCCGTGGGCACCGGGGAGCTGTTTTTT.

This clonotype appeared once. V and J are TRBV11-1 and TRBJ1-5; 8 bases align to TRBD1. Trimming removed 5 bases from V and 2 bases from J; junction bases left unmatched: 11. The CDR3 has 17 residues. Looked up from germline, CDR1 is SGHAT and CDR2 is FQDESV (reference sequence). CDR3 in DNA: TGTGCCAGCAGCCTCGACAGGGGTGAGTGGGGCAATCAGCCCCAGCATTTT. Protein: CASSLDRGEWGNQPQHF.

The rearrangement uses TRBV11-2 and TRBJ2-4; possibly TRBD1 or TRBD2 for D (5 bases each). CDR3 length equals 17 residues. With 6 bases removed from V and 2 bases from J, the gap between germline ends came to 20 bases. Germline-derived CDR1 and CDR2 are SGHAT and FQNNGV. CDR3 region: CASRGAEGWRTKNIQYF. Here the CDR3 DNA reads TGTGCCAGCAGGGGCGCCGAGGGGTGGCGAACCAAAAACATTCAGTACTTC.

At least ten counts were recorded for this clonotype. The chain carries TRBV15 and TRBJ2-5; D gene ambiguous. There are 14 residues in the CDR3. CDR1 is LNHNV, CDR2 YYDKDF, per germline (reference sequence). Trimming cost V 0 bases and J 2 bases, with 7 bases left between them. The CDR3 coding sequence is TGTGCCACCAGCAGAGATCCTACACAAGAGACCCAGTACTTC. Amino acid sequence: CATSRDPTQETQYF.

This clonotype was seen many times. The genes are TRBV3-1 and TRBJ2-7; no clear D. This CDR3 comprises 13 residues. CDR1 and CDR2 (germline): LGHDT, YNNKEL (reference sequence). Trimming pared 4 bases from V and 6 bases from J, leaving 13 bases between. The CDR3 protein is CASSPGEAVEQYF. CDR3 nucleotide sequence: TGTGCCAGCAGCCCCGGAGAGGCGGTCGAGCAGTACTTC.

Worth noting for this clonotype: The DNA is omitted, as the CDR3 cannot be located on it reliably, and the CDR3 follows TCRdb's listing. V is TRBV28 and J is TRBJ1-5; TRBD1 was called by the table and not checked on the DNA. The CDR3 has 16 amino acids, counting both end residues. In germline, CDR1 is MDHEN, CDR2 SYDVKM. This chain's CDR3 is CASSTLDKGSNQPQHF.

This clonotype was counted at least ten times. This may be a read error: a much more frequent sequence differs by one nucleotide. The chain employs TRBV2 and TRBJ2-7; possible D gene TRBD1, 6 bases. The CDR3 spans 12 residues. The germline V gene has CDR1 SNHLY and CDR2 FYNNEI. The germline V and J ends were trimmed by 6 bases and 2 bases, with 8 bases remaining between them. The CDR3 region has the DNA TGTGCCAGCAGCTGGACAGCCTACGAGCAGTACTTC. It encodes CASSWTAYEQYF.

V gene TRBV6-1 combines with J gene TRBJ2-7; TRBD2 agrees at 9 bases. Germline CDR1 is MNHNS and CDR2 is SASEGT. The trim removed 6 bases at V and 6 bases at J, leaving 6 bases unmatched. CDR3 size: 13 residues. CDR3 amino acids: CASRGAGGFEQYF. CDR3 nucleotides: TGTGCCAGCAGGGGAGCGGGAGGTTTCGAGCAGTACTTC.

This clonotype has at least ten counts. The V call is TRBV5-1, the J call TRBJ2-5, with 9 bases that match TRBD1. CDR3 length equals 16 residues. The junction had 5 bases not matched to a gene; V was cut back by 0 bases and J by 2 bases. The germline gives CDR1 SGHRS, CDR2 YFSETQ. The CDR3 sequence is CASSLGGQGGQETQYF. CDR3 nucleotide sequence: TGCGCCAGCAGCTTGGGGGGACAGGGTGGTCAAGAGACCCAGTACTTC.